The rows below give T cell receptor beta chains drawn from one sample of a study of blood T cell repertoires in COVID-19. Libraries were prepared by immunoSEQ multiplex PCR; TCRdb keeps only in-frame clonotypes and omits some of them. The sample shows some 110,000 clones, 74% of them seen only once. The sequencing input was peripheral blood. The source is an elderly man with COVID-19, enrolled during active disease. CDR3s include the opening cysteine and the closing phenylalanine or tryptophan. D genes are given only for firm matches. Size is omitted from some rows. Given values are once, few, many or a class for expanded clones.

>15|TRBV5-1|-|-|TRBJ2-2
TGCGCCAGCAGCTTTACCGCGGTGAACACCGGGGAGCTGTTTTTT
CASSFTAVNTGELFF
>15|TRBV5-1|-|TRBD2|TRBJ2-7
TGCGCCAGCAGCTTGGCCTCAGGGACTAGGGGCGAGCAGTACTTC
CASSLASGTRGEQYF
>17|TRBV15|-|TRBD2|TRBJ2-6
TGTGCCACCAGCAGAAGGTCCGCGGGGGATGGGGCCAACGTCCTGACTTTC
CATSRRSAGDGANVLTF
>13|TRBV9|few|-|TRBJ2-5
TGTGCCAGCAGCCCCCCGGGGAGTGAGACCCAGTACTTC
CASSPPGSETQYF
>19|TRBV28|-|-|TRBJ1-5
TGTGCCAGCAGTTTATTGGGGACACCCGAACCATCTAGCAATCAGCCCCAGCATTTT
CASSLLGTPEPSSNQPQHF
>12|TRBV18|-|TRBD1|TRBJ1-1
TGTGCCAGCTCACCCGAACAGGGGAGGGCTTTCTTT
CASSPEQGRAFF
>16|TRBV7-9|-|TRBD2|TRBJ2-1
TGTGCCAGCAGCTCCCTCCCGGGACTATTCCCGGTTGAGCAGTTCTTC
CASSSLPGLFPVEQFF
>14|TRBV7-9|few|TRBD1|TRBJ1-5
TGTGCCAGCAGCCCGGGACAGGGGAATCAGCCCCAGCATTTT
CASSPGQGNQPQHF
>13|TRBV28|-|-|TRBJ2-2
TGTGCCAGCAGTGTTATAAACACCGGGGAGCTGTTTTTT
CASSVINTGELFF
>15|TRBV5-4|once|TRBD1|TRBJ1-2
TGTGCCAGCAGCCCCCGGACAGGGGGCAACTATGGCTACACCTTC
CASSPRTGGNYGYTF
>12|TRBV6-5|-|-|TRBJ2-7
TGTGCCAGCAGGCCTGACAGGTACGAGCAGTACTTC
CASRPDRYEQYF
>15|TRBV28|-|-|TRBJ2-7
TGTGCCAGCAGTTTTGACGGAGGGAGCTCCTACGAGCAGTACTTC
CASSFDGGSSYEQYF
>15|TRBV7-2|-|-|TRBJ2-2
TGTGCCAGCAACTTAGGGGGGCGCCGCACCGGGGAGCTGTTTTTT
CASNLGGRRTGELFF
>14|TRBV2|-|-|TRBJ2-3
TGTGCCACCTTCGACAACTCGGCCCTCTATACGCAGTATTTT
CATFDNSALYTQYF
>14|TRBV4-2|-|-|TRBJ2-7
TGTGCCAGCAGCCAACGACCGGGACAAGGGCCCCAGTACTTC
CASSQRPGQGPQYF
>14|TRBV5-4|-|-|TRBJ2-7
TGTGCCAGCAGCGCGAGCGGCCCTGGGGACGAGCAGTACTTC
CASSASGPGDEQYF
>12|TRBV12-3/TRBV12-4|once|-|TRBJ2-1
TGTGCCAGCAGTTTACGGCCGGGTGAGCAGTTCTTC
CASSLRPGEQFF
>18|TRBV9|-|TRBD2|TRBJ2-3
TGTGCCAGCAGCGCCGACCCTTTTAGCGGGACCACCACAGATACGCAGTATTTT
CASSADPFSGTTTDTQYF
>14|TRBV27|once|-|TRBJ2-2
TGTGCCAGCCGTGGACTCCTAACCACCGGGGAGCTGTTTTTT
CASRGLLTTGELFF
>15|TRBV4-1|-|TRBD1|TRBJ1-1
TGCGCCAGCCGCTCTTCCCAGGGGGCGGGCACTGAAGCTTTCTTT
CASRSSQGAGTEAFF
>14|TRBV9|-|-|TRBJ2-5
TGTGCCAGCAGCGTAAGCTACCCCGTGGAGACCCAGTACTTC
CASSVSYPVETQYF
>14|TRBV2|-|-|TRBJ1-2
TGTGCCAGCACTGAGGAGACGGCTACGGGTGGCTACACCTTC
CASTEETATGGYTF
>13|TRBV10-3|-|-|TRBJ2-7
TGTGCCATCAGTGCGACACAAACCTACGAGCAGTACTTC
CAISATQTYEQYF
>14|TRBV13|-|-|TRBJ1-1
TGTGCCAGCAGCTTAGCAGAGCGAAACACTGAAGCTTTCTTT
CASSLAERNTEAFF
>16|TRBV11-3|-|-|TRBJ2-1
TGTGCCAGCAGCTTAGGGACTAACCACTTTAGCAATGAGCAGTTCTTC
CASSLGTNHFSNEQFF
>13|TRBV5-1|few|-|TRBJ2-1
TGCGCCAGCAGCATCGGGAGTGGCAATGAGCAGTTCTTC
CASSIGSGNEQFF
>14|TRBV5-8|once|TRBD1|TRBJ1-6
TGTGCCAGCAGCCAGGGACAGGGGGCTTCACCCCTCCACTTT
CASSQGQGASPLHF
>12|TRBV28|once|-|TRBJ1-2
TGTGCCAGCAGTTGGGGAGGCTATGGCTACACCTTC
CASSWGGYGYTF
>18|TRBV23-1|-|TRBD2|TRBJ2-2
TGCGCCAGCAGTCAAGTGGCTAGCGGGAGGGCCAAAACCGGGGAGCTGTTTTTT
CASSQVASGRAKTGELFF
>17|TRBV19|-|TRBD2|TRBJ2-3
TGTGCCACGACATCCGGGACTAGCGGGATGAGCACAGATACGCAGTATTTT
CATTSGTSGMSTDTQYF
>14|TRBV7-2|-|-|TRBJ2-3
TGTGCCAGCAGCTTATGGGGCCTCACAGATACGCAGTATTTT
CASSLWGLTDTQYF
>14|TRBV7-2|-|-|TRBJ2-3
TGTGCCAGCAGCCCGGGGGGCAGGCGGGATACGCAGTATTTT
CASSPGGRRDTQYF
>11|TRBV18|-|-|TRBJ2-1
TGTGCCAGCTCTACAGGGTTTGAGCAGTTCTTC
CASSTGFEQFF
>13|TRBV28|-|-|TRBJ2-7
TGTGCCAGCAGTTGGCTAGCTGCCTACGAGCAGTACTTC
CASSWLAAYEQYF
>15|TRBV6-5|-|TRBD2|TRBJ2-1
TGTGCCAGCAGTTACGTCGGGCGGGAGACCACTGAGCAGTTCTTC
CASSYVGRETTEQFF
>14|TRBV7-2|-|-|TRBJ1-1
TGTGCCAGCAGCTTAGAACGGGCGGGAGCTGAAGCTTTCTTT
CASSLERAGAEAFF
>15|TRBV18|-|-|TRBJ2-2
TGTGCCAGCTCAGGCAGGATAACGAACACCGGGGAGCTGTTTTTT
CASSGRITNTGELFF
>14|TRBV7-3|-|TRBD2|TRBJ2-7
TGTGCCAGCAGCTTAGATAGCGGGAGTTACGAGCAGTACTTC
CASSLDSGSYEQYF
>15|TRBV13|-|-|TRBJ2-3
TGTGCCAGCAGCACAACAGGGAAGGAGACAGATACGCAGTATTTT
CASSTTGKETDTQYF
>14|TRBV7-9|-|-|TRBJ2-7
TGTGCCAGCAGCTTAGGGGTAGGGGCGGGAGAGCAGTACTTC
CASSLGVGAGEQYF
>14|TRBV3-1/TRBV3-2|-|TRBD1|TRBJ1-2
TGTGCCAGCAGCCTTCCTGGGACAGGCTATGGCTACACCTTC
CASSLPGTGYGYTF
>19|TRBV4-3|-|TRBD1|TRBJ2-3
TGCGCCAGCAGCCAAGAAAGGACCGCGTCAGGGGGCAGCACAGATACGCAGTATTTT
CASSQERTASGGSTDTQYF
>12|TRBV6-5|-|-|TRBJ2-7
TGTGCCTCGGGGAAGCGGACCTACGAGCAGTACTTC
CASGKRTYEQYF
>14|TRBV9|-|TRBD2|TRBJ2-7
TGTGCCAGCAGCGTAGGCGGGAGCGGGGACGAGCAGTACTTC
CASSVGGSGDEQYF
>13|TRBV25-1|-|-|TRBJ1-4
TGTGCCAGCAGACAGGGAGCGGATGAAAAACTGTTTTTT
CASRQGADEKLFF
>12|TRBV25-1|-|-|TRBJ1-2
TGTGCCAGCAAACTCCCCGGGAGAGGCTACACCTTC
CASKLPGRGYTF
>15|TRBV6-5|-|-|TRBJ1-4
TGTGCCAGCAGTTACTCTGGGGAAAGGGGTGAAAAACTGTTTTTT
CASSYSGERGEKLFF
>12|TRBV29-1|-|-|TRBJ2-5
TGCAGCGCCTTAACAGGTTCGGAGACCCAGTACTTC
CSALTGSETQYF
>14|TRBV5-8|-|TRBD1|TRBJ1-1
TGTGCCAGCAGCCCGCGGGACAGCCGACTGGGAGCTTTCTTT
CASSPRDSRLGAFF
>14|TRBV6-5|once|-|TRBJ1-6
TGTGCCAGCAGACCGGGGGTTTATAATTCACCCCTCCACTTT
CASRPGVYNSPLHF
>14|TRBV5-6|-|TRBD1|TRBJ2-7
TGTGCCAGCAGCACGGGACAGGGGAAGGCCGAGCAGTACTTC
CASSTGQGKAEQYF
>14|TRBV21-1|-|-|TRBJ2-7
TGTGCCAGCAGCTACCGCCGGGACAACTACGAGCAGTACTTC
CASSYRRDNYEQYF
>13|TRBV28|-|TRBD1|TRBJ2-7
TGTGCCAGCAGGACAGGGGGCGTTGTCGAGCAGTACTTC
CASRTGGVVEQYF